This paragraph covers one T cell receptor (beta chain) sequence. J was trimmed by 2 bases and V by 8 bases; bases with no gene match: 4. This CDR3 contains 13 residues. Germline loops: CDR1 SNHLY, CDR2 FYNNEI. These data belong to a study of blood T cell repertoires in COVID-19. Across the whole study: Specimens from acute and convalescent COVID-19 originated in the United States, Italy and Spain. T cells, B-cell-depleted T cells, or PBMCs supplied cDNA or gDNA.

Original processing methods: By means of reference gene primer amplification, nucleated cell counts were estimated. Here immunoSEQ multiplex PCR was the method, and the copy in TCRdb shows in-frame clones only, minus some. Clone size and V and J calls were adopted from that table, with D and trimming inferred from the DNA. This sample has approximately 91,000 clones, with about 90% found just once. The source of this sequence is a man between 70 and 80 years old with acute or convalescent COVID-19. The chain employs TRBV2 and TRBJ2-5; 8 bases match TRBD1. The sequencing input was peripheral blood. CDR3 loop: CASAGTGQETQYF. The CDR3 coding sequence is TGTGCCAGCGCTGGGACAGGTCAAGAGACCCAGTACTTC.